This T cell receptor beta chain was retrieved from a study of blood T cell repertoires in COVID-19. Seattle researchers signed up patients amid active infection and tracked them longitudinally. The assay was immunoSEQ multiplex PCR, and TCRdb's table has in-frame clones only and misses some. The sample shows 250,000 to 350,000 clones, approximately 87% of them seen only once. Sequencing was performed on peripheral blood. The clonotype was recovered from a woman younger than 45 with COVID-19, enrolled during active disease.

CDR3 DNA sequence: TGTGCCAGCAGCCTCCTGGGTACTAGCGGGAGTTACGAGCAGTACTTC. Translating it yields CASSLLGTSGSYEQYF. The V gene is TRBV27, the J gene TRBJ2-7, with TRBD2 matching 11 bases. The CDR3 spans 16 residues. In germline, CDR1 is MNHEY, CDR2 SMNVEV (reference sequence). The trim removed 6 bases at V and 4 bases at J, leaving 11 bases unmatched.